This T cell receptor beta chain was identified in a study of T cells in Graves' hyperthyroidism and ophthalmopathy. On the study more broadly: Once the initial diagnosis was made, peripheral blood was obtained before any treatment.

The source material, RNA transcripts, was used to amplify TCR beta CDR3 regions. A set of HTBI primers served as the primers for a first-round RT-PCR of the TCR CDR3. MiXCR, run by TCRdb on the multiplex PCR reads, gives a single entry per CDR3 protein. The sample has hundreds of thousands of distinct CDR3 sequences; under 15% are singletons. This CDR3 has 16 residues. V was trimmed by 3 bases and J by 0 bases, leaving 12 bases between them. Ophthalmopathy in the patients scored at least 3 on Clinical Activity Score and at least 4 on NOSPECS grade, lasting under 3 months. Uncontrolled infection, other autoimmune disease, pregnancy or lactation barred patients from enrollment. Diagnosis rested on symptoms, serum thyroxine and TRAb, thyroid ultrasound, and orbital computed tomography. This clonotype was recorded only once.

The receptor's source is a middle-aged woman with Graves' ophthalmopathy. The V call is TRBV12-3 or TRBV12-4, the J call TRBJ1-3, with D unresolved. Specimen: blood. CDR3 residues: CASSFQELSSGNTIYF. Here the CDR3 DNA reads TGTGCCAGCAGTTTTCAGGAGCTATCCTCTGGAAACACCATATATTTT.